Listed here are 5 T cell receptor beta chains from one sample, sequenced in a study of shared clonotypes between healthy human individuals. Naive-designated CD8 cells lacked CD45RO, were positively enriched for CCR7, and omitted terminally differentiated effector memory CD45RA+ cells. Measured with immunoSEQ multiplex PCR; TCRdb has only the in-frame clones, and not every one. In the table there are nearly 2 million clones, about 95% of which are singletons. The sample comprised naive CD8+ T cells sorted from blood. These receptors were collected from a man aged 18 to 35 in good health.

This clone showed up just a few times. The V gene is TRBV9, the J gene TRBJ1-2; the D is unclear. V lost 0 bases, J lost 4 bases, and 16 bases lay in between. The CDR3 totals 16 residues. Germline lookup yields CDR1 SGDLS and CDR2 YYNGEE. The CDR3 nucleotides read TGTGCCAGCAGCGTAGATGGGCCAACCACCCCCTATGGCTACACCTTC. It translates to CASSVDGPTTPYGYTF.

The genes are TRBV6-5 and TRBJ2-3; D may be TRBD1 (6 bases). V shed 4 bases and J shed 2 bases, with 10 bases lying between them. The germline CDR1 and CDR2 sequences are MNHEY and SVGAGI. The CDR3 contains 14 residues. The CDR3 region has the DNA TGTGCCAGCAGTTTGACAGGTATCACAGATACGCAGTATTTT. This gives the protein CASSLTGITDTQYF.

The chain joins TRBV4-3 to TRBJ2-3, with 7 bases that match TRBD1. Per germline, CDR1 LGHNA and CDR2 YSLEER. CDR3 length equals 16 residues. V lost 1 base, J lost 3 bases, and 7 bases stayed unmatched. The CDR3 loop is CASSQVEGGETDTQYF. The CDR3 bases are TGCGCCAGCAGCCAAGTGGAAGGGGGCGAAACAGATACGCAGTATTTT.

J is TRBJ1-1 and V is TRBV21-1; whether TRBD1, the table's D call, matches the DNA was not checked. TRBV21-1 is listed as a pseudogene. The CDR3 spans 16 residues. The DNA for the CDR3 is TGTGCCAGCAAATACCGGGACAGGGAAGTTGTGGCTGAAGCTTTCTTT. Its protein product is CASKYRDREVVAEAFF.

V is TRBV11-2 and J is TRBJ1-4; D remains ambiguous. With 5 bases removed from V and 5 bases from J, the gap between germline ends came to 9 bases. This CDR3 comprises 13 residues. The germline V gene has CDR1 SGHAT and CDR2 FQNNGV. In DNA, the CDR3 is TGTGCCAGCAGCCTGGTTCGGAATGAAAAACTGTTTTTT. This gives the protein CASSLVRNEKLFF.